The 9 T cell receptor beta chains in this list originate from one sample, sequenced in a study of cytomegalovirus exposure and HLA in healthy donors. Primers: 60 Vbeta forward and 13 Jbeta reverse. Generated by immunoSEQ multiplex PCR, the TCRdb table keeps only in-frame clones and is missing some. The data hold more than 80,000 clones, with about 85% observed a single time. Material: PBMCs. These receptors all stem from a female donor in good health and CMV-seropositive.

The chain couples TRBV19 to TRBJ2-3; 8 positions agree with TRBD2. J was trimmed by 0 bases and V by 2 bases; bases with no gene match: 1. The CDR3 is 15 residues long. The V gene's germline CDR1 is LNHDA and CDR2 SQIVND (reference sequence). The chain's CDR3 is CASSITSGSTDTQYF. The CDR3 DNA is TGTGCCAGTAGTATAACTAGCGGAAGCACAGATACGCAGTATTTT.

The chain is built from TRBV28 and TRBJ2-7, with 7 positions matching TRBD1. The CDR3 runs to 14 residues. V shed 5 bases, J shed 7 bases, and the junction held 11 bases outside the gene matches. Germline loops: CDR1 MDHEN, CDR2 SYDVKM. The CDR3 region has the DNA TGTGCCAGCAGTGCAAAGACAGGGCTAAGGGAGCAGTACTTC. Its protein is CASSAKTGLREQYF.

V gene TRBV28 combines with J gene TRBJ1-5; D perhaps matches TRBD1 (6 bases). V was cut by 1 base and J by 1 base, with 14 bases left in between. Germline-derived CDR1 and CDR2 are MDHEN and SYDVKM. This CDR3 spans 17 amino acids. The CDR3 coding sequence is TGTGCCAGCAGTTTATACCGGGGGGCGCGGAGCAATCAGCCCCAGCATTTT. Its translation is CASSLYRGARSNQPQHF.

The V and J genes are TRBV11-2 and TRBJ2-4, with 11 positions matching TRBD2. The CDR3 extends over 17 amino acids. V was pared by 5 bases and J by 3 bases, with 9 bases of the junction left unmatched. Germline V gives CDR1 SGHAT, CDR2 FQNNGV. The CDR3 sequence: CASSSLAGGPGKNIQYF. CDR3 DNA: TGTGCCAGCAGCAGTTTAGCGGGAGGGCCGGGCAAAAACATTCAGTACTTC.

This clone was recorded only once. The chain is built from TRBV20-1 and TRBJ2-7; no firm D call. Trimming cost V 0 bases and J 5 bases, with 5 bases left between them. The CDR3 contains 11 residues. Germline V gives CDR1 DFQATT, CDR2 SNEGSKA (reference sequence). CDR3 sequence (DNA): TGCAGTGCTAGAGACACGGACGAGCAGTACTTC. Protein: CSARDTDEQYF.

The genes are TRBV7-3 and TRBJ2-1, with 12 nucleotides matching TRBD2. This CDR3 has 16 residues. Germline lookup yields CDR1 SGHTA and CDR2 FQGTGA. V trimming: 4 bases; J trimming: 5 bases; junction bases outside the gene matches: 6. The CDR3 DNA sequence: TGTGCCAGCAGCTCACCTAGCGGGAGGGGCGACAATGAGCAGTTCTTC. Its translation is CASSSPSGRGDNEQFF.

The CDR3 is CASLNQPQHF. The CDR3 coding sequence is TGTGCCAGCCTTAATCAGCCCCAGCATTTT. The rearrangement links TRBV27 to TRBJ1-5; D gene uncertain. The CDR3 has 10 residues. CDR1 is MNHEY and CDR2 is SMNVEV in the germline V gene (reference sequence). The ends were cut back, 8 bases at V and 4 bases at J, with 3 bases in the middle.

The chain combines TRBV30 with TRBJ2-7; D unresolved. The length of the CDR3 is 11 residues. The germline V and J ends were trimmed by 2 bases and 4 bases, with 6 bases remaining between them. The germline V gene has CDR1 GTSNPN and CDR2 SVGIG (reference sequence). CDR3 DNA: TGTGCCTGGAGTATGTCATACGAGCAGTACTTC. It is translated as CAWSMSYEQYF.

This chain links TRBV27 with TRBJ2-6, with unresolved D. The CDR3 extends over 17 amino acids. V was cut by 0 bases and J by 0 bases, with 9 bases left in between. Germline lookup yields CDR1 MNHEY and CDR2 SMNVEV (reference sequence). CDR3: CASSLSNGISGANVLTF. CDR3 DNA sequence: TGTGCCAGCAGTTTATCGAATGGCATCTCTGGGGCCAACGTCCTGACTTTC.